The T cell receptor beta chain described here comes from a study of T-cell memory formation after mild COVID-19. Study-wide points: Later expanders leaned CD4+, whereas clones that contracted between day 15 and 85 were balanced CD4/CD8. Contracting CD4+ clones sat mainly in CM and EM; CD8+ in EMRA.

CDR1 is SGHRS, CDR2 YFSETQ, per germline. Trimming pared 2 bases from V and 8 bases from J, leaving 16 bases between. The CDR3 sequence is 14 residues long. After 5'RACE with constant-segment primers, TCR alpha and TCR beta cDNA libraries carrying sample barcodes and UMIs were obtained. One entry per CDR3 protein, called by TCRdb with MiXCR from the 5' RACE reads. The table includes about 470,000 distinct CDR3 sequences, roughly 25% detected once. This clonotype was counted only a few times. As yet, its antigen is unknown. Sequenced sample: PBMCs or a T cell subset sorted from them (not recorded which). The TCR was taken from an adult woman who had mild COVID-19 (a few samples of this study predate the infection). Cell type and time point are not known. The chain uses TRBV5-1 and TRBJ1-1; possibly TRBD1 for D (5 bases). CDR3 region: CASSFGGGTTEAFF. The DNA of the CDR3 is TGCGCCAGCAGCTTTGGGGGGGGAACAACCGAAGCTTTCTTT.